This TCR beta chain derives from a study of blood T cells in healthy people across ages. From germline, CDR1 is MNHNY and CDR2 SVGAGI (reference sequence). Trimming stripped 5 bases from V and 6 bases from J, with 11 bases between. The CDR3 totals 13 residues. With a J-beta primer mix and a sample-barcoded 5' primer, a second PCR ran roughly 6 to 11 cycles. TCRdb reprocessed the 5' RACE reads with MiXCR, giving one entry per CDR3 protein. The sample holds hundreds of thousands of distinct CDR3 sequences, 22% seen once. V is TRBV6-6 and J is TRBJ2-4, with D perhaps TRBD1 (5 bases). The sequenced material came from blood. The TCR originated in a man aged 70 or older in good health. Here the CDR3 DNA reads TGTGCCAGCAGTACAGGTGTGGCAAACATTCAGTACTTC. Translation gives CASSTGVANIQYF.